A single sample gave rise to the 12 T cell receptor beta chains below, sequenced in a study of blood T cells in healthy people across ages. A second PCR, run for roughly 6 to 11 cycles, used a sample-barcoded 5' primer plus a J-beta primer mix. TCRdb redid the calling of the 5' RACE reads with MiXCR, one entry per CDR3 protein. The sample contains about a million distinct CDR3 sequences, roughly half of which appear only once. The sequenced sample consisted of blood. The receptors here all came from an older woman in good health.

The genes are TRBV4-1 and TRBJ2-5; D is unresolved. V was pared by 3 bases and J by 0 bases, with 11 bases between. The length of the CDR3 is 15 residues. Germline CDR1 MGHRA, CDR2 YSYEKL. CDR3 protein: CASSHPSENQETQYF. CDR3 sequence (DNA): TGCGCCAGCAGCCACCCCAGCGAAAACCAAGAGACCCAGTACTTC.

The chain is built from TRBV7-9 and TRBJ1-2, with unresolved D. The CDR3 is 12 amino acids. Germline V gene lookup returns CDR1 SEHNR and CDR2 FQNEAQ (reference sequence). V lost 3 bases and J 3 bases, leaving 5 bases between the germline ends. This chain's CDR3 is CASSLPDYGYTF. The CDR3 coding sequence is TGTGCCAGCAGCTTGCCAGACTATGGCTACACCTTC.

The V gene is TRBV7-2, the J gene TRBJ1-5; D is possibly TRBD1 (5 bases). Germline values: CDR1 SGHTA, CDR2 FQGNSA. Trimming took 2 bases from V and 6 from J, leaving 14 bases between them. The CDR3 sequence is 15 residues long. The CDR3 nucleotides are TGTGCCAGCAGCTTAACGCCGTCAGGGAGTCAGCCCCAGCATTTT. This gives the protein CASSLTPSGSQPQHF.

This clonotype was recorded once. The rearrangement uses TRBV20-1 and TRBJ2-7, with a weak D call TRBD2 (5 bases). Germline CDR1 is DFQATT and CDR2 is SNEGSKA (reference sequence). The CDR3 totals 13 residues. Trimming left V 3 bases short and J 3 bases short, with 12 bases between. CDR3 sequence (DNA): TGCAGTGCTAGCCGGGGTTTAGGCTACGAGCAGTACTTC. Amino acids: CSASRGLGYEQYF.

This clonotype was seen a handful of times. In nucleotides, the CDR3 is TGCGCCAGCAGCCAGCGGTACGATCAGCCCCAGCATTTT. Protein product: CASSQRYDQPQHF. The chain is built from TRBV4-1 and TRBJ1-5; no reliable D call. From germline, CDR1 is MGHRA and CDR2 YSYEKL. The CDR3 consists of 13 residues. Trimming pared 3 bases from V and 5 bases from J, leaving 8 bases between.

The chain employs TRBV7-9 and TRBJ2-3; the D gene could be TRBD1 or TRBD2 (5 bases each). Deletions cut 4 bases from V and 2 bases from J, with 16 bases between. The CDR3 extends over 16 amino acids. Germline V gene sequence: CDR1 SEHNR, CDR2 FQNEAQ (reference sequence). The CDR3 region is CASSSFGAGPTDTQYF. The CDR3 DNA is TGTGCCAGCAGCTCCTTCGGGGCCGGGCCCACAGATACGCAGTATTTT. Full variable domain (rest looked up from reference TRBV7-9 and TRBJ2-3): DTGVSQNPRHKITKRGQNVTFRCDPISEHNRLYWYRQTLGQGPEFLTYFQNEAQLEKSRLLSDRFSAERPKGSFSTLEIQRTEQGDSAMYLCASSSFGAGPTDTQYFGPGTRLTVL.

This chain links TRBV20-1 with TRBJ2-3; tentatively, D is TRBD1 or TRBD2 (5 bases each). V shed 1 base and J shed 13 bases, with 15 bases lying between them. The CDR3 consists of 12 residues. The germline V gene encodes CDR1 DFQATT and CDR2 SNEGSKA (reference sequence). In nucleotides, the CDR3 is TGCAGTGCTAGAGTTAACCGGGGACCGGAGTATTTT. Its translation: CSARVNRGPEYF.

This clonotype was counted only a few times. This chain joins TRBV27 and TRBJ2-3; D gene unclear. Germline V CDR1 and CDR2: MNHEY, SMNVEV (reference sequence). V was pared by 6 bases and J by 4 bases, with 14 bases between. There are 14 residues in the CDR3. CDR3 coding DNA: TGTGCCAGCAGGTTCGGTACAACCGCAGATACGCAGTATTTT. Its protein product is CASRFGTTADTQYF.

The rearrangement uses TRBV3-1 and TRBJ1-2, with D perhaps matching TRBD1 (6 bases). The CDR3 is made up of 15 amino acids. Germline CDR1 LGHDT, CDR2 YNNKEL (reference sequence). V lost 5 bases and J 2 bases, leaving 15 bases between the germline ends. The CDR3 bases are TGTGCCAGCAGCAAATCGTCAGGGACAAACTATGGCTACACCTTC. This sequence encodes CASSKSSGTNYGYTF.

This chain links TRBV10-3 with TRBJ2-7; D tentatively fits TRBD1 or TRBD2 (5 bases each). This CDR3 is 15 amino acids long. Germline V gene sequence: CDR1 ENHRY, CDR2 SYGVKD. V lost 4 bases and J lost 3, with 16 bases in between. The CDR3 spells CAISGGQGNIYEQYF. CDR3 DNA: TGTGCCATCAGTGGCGGGCAGGGTAACATCTACGAGCAGTACTTC.

J is TRBJ2-1 and V is TRBV5-1, with no clear D. Germline CDR1 reads SGHRS; CDR2 reads YFSETQ. CDR3 length: 12 amino acids. Trimming shortened V by 6 bases and J by 5 bases, and 9 bases separated the two germline ends. The CDR3 is CASMEPHNEQFF. The CDR3, as DNA: TGCGCCAGCATGGAGCCCCACAATGAGCAGTTCTTC.

This chain uses TRBV5-5 with TRBJ1-4, with D possibly TRBD1 on 5 matching bases. This CDR3 is built from 16 residues. Deletions cut 3 bases from V and 0 bases from J, with 12 bases between. The germline CDR1 and CDR2 sequences are SGHKS and YYEKEE (reference sequence). The CDR3 DNA reads as TGTGCCAGCAGCTCGACAGTTTCTGCAACTAATGAAAAACTGTTTTTT. Residues: CASSSTVSATNEKLFF. Based on the CDR3 plus reference TRBV5-5 and TRBJ1-4, the full variable domain is DAGVTQSPTHLIKTRGQQVTLRCSPISGHKSVSWYQQVLGQGPQFIFQYYEKEERGRGNFPDRFSARQFPNYSSELNVNALLLGDSALYLCASSSTVSATNEKLFFGSGTQLSVL.